One sample yielded the 13 T cell receptor beta chains listed below, sequenced in a study of a mutant IDH1 vaccine in newly diagnosed glioma (dated by TCRdb to the early 2020s). This specimen's time point label, interpreted: baseline, week 1 (first vaccination visit). In the paper's terms, the treatment or condition label means: pre-vaccination baseline after standard-of-care therapy. Library method: the immunoSEQ multiplex PCR assay. The source is immuneACCESS, and TCRdb retained only in-frame sequences with V and J called. Part of the clones is not carried over; for the studies checked, unresolved V genes explain less than half of this, and the remainder is unexplained. In all, the sample holds about 92,000 clones, and roughly 85% of those were seen once. The top ten clonotypes cover around 7.4% of the sample. The specimen was PBMCs, collected from a glioma patient treated with radiotherapy, temozolomide or both. The receptors here all came from a woman between 50 and 59 years old with glioma.

The rearrangement uses TRBV9 and TRBJ1-1, with a weak D call TRBD1 (5 bases). Between the trimmed V and J ends, which lost 0 bases and 1 base, there was a span of 7 bases. Germline V gene data show CDR1 as SGDLS and CDR2 as YYNGEE. The length of the CDR3 is 14 residues. CDR3 region: CASSVVGPNTEAFF. As DNA, the CDR3 is TGTGCCAGCAGCGTAGTGGGACCGAACACTGAAGCTTTCTTT.

The table lists this clone with a few counts. Other DNA sequences within the sample encode an identical CDR3. The chain has TRBV5-1 and TRBJ1-2; perhaps TRBD1 as D (6 bases). Trimming stripped 0 bases from V and 6 bases from J, with 9 bases between. Germline-derived CDR1 and CDR2 are SGHRS and YFSETQ. The CDR3 covers 13 residues. In DNA, the CDR3 is TGCGCCAGCAGCTTGGGGGGGGCGGATGGCTACACCTTC. It encodes CASSLGGADGYTF.

The chain joins TRBV7-8 to TRBJ1-2; D possibly corresponds to TRBD1 (5 bases). This CDR3 region has 14 residues. Germline CDR1 is SGHVS and CDR2 is FQNEAQ. V lost 5 bases and J lost 2, with 12 bases in between. This CDR3 is CASSRRGENYGYTF. DNA for the CDR3: TGTGCCAGCAGCCGGCGGGGGGAAAACTATGGCTACACCTTC.

The J gene is TRBJ1-1, the V gene TRBV5-1, with 7 positions matching TRBD1. From germline, CDR1 is SGHRS and CDR2 YFSETQ. Trimming at V came to 4 bases and at J to 7 bases, leaving 13 bases not matched to a gene. There are 15 residues in the CDR3. CDR3 in DNA: TGCGCCAGCAGCCAATCTGACAGGGCAGCGGGTGAAGCTTTCTTT. It yields the protein CASSQSDRAAGEAFF.

The chain combines TRBV28 with TRBJ1-2; tentative D call: TRBD1 (6 bases). Trimming left V 3 bases short and J 1 base short, with 9 bases between. The CDR3 is 14 amino acids. CDR1 is MDHEN and CDR2 is SYDVKM in the germline V gene. In nucleotides, the CDR3 is TGTGCCAGCAGTTTGGGGGGCAGTAACTATGGCTACACCTTC. Its translation: CASSLGGSNYGYTF.

The table lists this clone with a few counts. The V gene is TRBV27, the J gene TRBJ1-1; tentative D call: TRBD1 (5 bases). The CDR3 has 14 residues. Germline V gene lookup returns CDR1 MNHEY and CDR2 SMNVEV (reference sequence). The V gene lost 2 bases and the J gene lost 0 bases, with 7 bases spanning the gap. CDR3 loop: CASSLDSLNTEAFF. CDR3 coding DNA: TGTGCCAGCAGTTTAGACAGCCTGAACACTGAAGCTTTCTTT.

This chain joins TRBV11-2 and TRBJ1-1; D possibly corresponds to TRBD1 (5 bases). The germline gives CDR1 SGHAT, CDR2 FQNNGV. Trimming pared 4 bases from V and 0 bases from J, leaving 18 bases between. The CDR3 loop spans 17 amino acids. The CDR3 loop is CASSSRQTGPMNTEAFF. In DNA, the CDR3 is TGTGCCAGCAGCTCGCGACAGACCGGGCCTATGAACACTGAAGCTTTCTTT.

This chain joins TRBV9 and TRBJ1-3; D gene unclear. The CDR3 runs 15 residues. Germline V lookup: CDR1 SGDLS, CDR2 YYNGEE. The V gene lost 0 bases and the J gene lost 1 base, with 8 bases spanning the gap. The CDR3 nucleotides read TGTGCCAGCAGCGTAGATGCCAAATCTGGAAACACCATATATTTT. Protein sequence: CASSVDAKSGNTIYF.

V and J are TRBV30 and TRBJ1-4; tentatively, D is TRBD1 (5 bases). With 3 bases removed from V and 5 bases from J, the gap between germline ends came to 16 bases. This CDR3 has 15 residues. Germline V gene sequence: CDR1 GTSNPN, CDR2 SVGIG (reference sequence). CDR3 loop: CAWRATGTKNEKLFF. CDR3 nucleotide sequence: TGTGCCTGGAGAGCCACCGGGACCAAAAATGAAAAACTGTTTTTT.

The rearrangement links TRBV5-5 to TRBJ1-1; D may be TRBD1 (5 bases). The CDR3 loop spans 15 amino acids. Germline CDR1 SGHKS, CDR2 YYEKEE (reference sequence). V gave up 0 bases and J gave up 2 bases, with 11 bases separating them. As DNA, the CDR3 is TGTGCCAGCAGCTTGGCAGGGAACTTTAACACTGAAGCTTTCTTT. This translates into CASSLAGNFNTEAFF.

The genes are TRBV5-4 and TRBJ2-6; 7 nucleotides align to TRBD2. V trimming: 0 bases; J trimming: 2 bases; junction bases outside the gene matches: 2. Germline CDR1 is SGHNT and CDR2 is YYREEE (reference sequence). This CDR3 is built from 16 residues. The CDR3 DNA sequence: TGTGCCAGCAGCTTGGGCGGGGGTACTGGGGCCAACGTCCTGACTTTC. Residues: CASSLGGGTGANVLTF. The entire variable domain, with the rest obtained from reference TRBV5-4 and TRBJ2-6, is as follows: ETGVTQSPTHLIKTRGQQVTLRCSSQSGHNTVSWYQQALGQGPQFIFQYYREEENGRGNFPPRFSGLQFPNYSSELNVNALELDDSALYLCASSLGGGTGANVLTFGAGSRLTVL.

The V gene is TRBV5-1, the J gene TRBJ1-1; D unresolved. The CDR3 runs 16 residues. V was clipped by 0 bases and J by 1 base, with 13 bases between them. Per the germline V gene, CDR1 is SGHRS and CDR2 is YFSETQ. CDR3 in DNA: TGCGCCAGCAGCTTGGTTGGCAGTCCTGGGAACACTGAAGCTTTCTTT. It is translated as CASSLVGSPGNTEAFF.

V is TRBV7-8 and J is TRBJ1-5, with D possibly matching TRBD1 (6 bases). The germline V gene has CDR1 SGHVS and CDR2 FQNEAQ. V dropped 5 bases and J dropped 2 bases, with 13 bases sitting between them. CDR3 length equals 15 residues. The CDR3 nucleotides are TGTGCCAGCAGCCAGAGAGGACAGCGCAATCAGCCCCAGCATTTT. The encoded protein is CASSQRGQRNQPQHF.